A single sample is the source of the 11 T cell receptor beta chains below, sequenced in a study of blood T cell repertoires in COVID-19. The protocol was immunoSEQ multiplex PCR, while the TCRdb copy is restricted to in-frame clones and leaves out a portion. The table has 80,000 or so clones, approximately 89% seen once. The material sequenced was peripheral blood. The receptor set was obtained from a man aged 50 to 59 with acute or convalescent COVID-19.

V is TRBV5-1 and J is TRBJ2-3, with 8 bases matching TRBD2. The CDR3 runs to 16 residues. Per germline, CDR1 SGHRS and CDR2 YFSETQ. Unmatched junction bases numbered 7, after V lost 4 bases and J lost 0 bases. CDR3 in DNA: TGCGCCAGCAGCAGAATCCCTAGCGGGAGCACAGATACGCAGTATTTT. It specifies CASSRIPSGSTDTQYF. Looking up the rest from reference TRBV5-1 and TRBJ2-3 gives the full variable domain: KAGVTQTPRYLIKTRGQQVTLSCSPISGHRSVSWYQQTPGQGLQFLFEYFSETQRNKGNFPGRFSGRQFSNSRSEMNVSTLELGDSALYLCASSRIPSGSTDTQYFGPGTRLTVL.

This sequence joins TRBV10-3 and TRBJ2-5, with D perhaps TRBD2 (5 bases). The V gene's germline CDR1 is ENHRY and CDR2 SYGVKD. V gave up 10 bases and J gave up 4 bases, with 16 bases separating them. This CDR3 region has 13 residues. The DNA of the CDR3 is TGTGCCACCGAGGACGTAGGACTAGAGACCCAGTACTTC. This encodes CATEDVGLETQYF.

This clone has just one count. V and J are TRBV11-2 and TRBJ1-1; possibly TRBD1 for D (6 bases). The CDR3 consists of 17 residues. V was cut by 5 bases and J by 3 bases, with 22 bases left in between. CDR1 and CDR2 from the germline V gene are SGHAT and FQNNGV. The CDR3 sequence: CASSAQGMPSPDTEAFF. CDR3 nucleotides: TGTGCCAGCAGCGCGCAGGGGATGCCATCCCCAGACACTGAAGCTTTCTTT.

This clone has a single count. V and J are TRBV10-3 and TRBJ2-7; a possible D gene is TRBD1 (5 bases). Germline-derived CDR1 and CDR2 are ENHRY and SYGVKD. The CDR3 has 15 amino acids. The V gene lost 2 bases and the J gene lost 1 base, with 12 bases spanning the gap. Here the CDR3 DNA reads TGTGCCATCAGTGAGGTGTGGCAGGGTTCCTACGAGCAGTACTTC. It is translated as CAISEVWQGSYEQYF.

This rearrangement joins TRBV7-2 to TRBJ1-1; tentatively, D is TRBD1 (6 bases). The ends were cut back, 3 bases at V and 4 bases at J, with 15 bases in the middle. The CDR3 extends over 15 amino acids. From germline, CDR1 is SGHTA and CDR2 FQGNSA. The CDR3 spells CASSFSGGYATEAFF. In nucleotides, the CDR3 is TGTGCCAGCAGCTTTAGTGGGGGCTATGCCACTGAAGCTTTCTTT.

The chain carries TRBV19 and TRBJ2-3, with D possibly matching TRBD2 (5 bases). Germline values: CDR1 LNHDA, CDR2 SQIVND (reference sequence). With 7 bases removed from V and 4 bases from J, the gap between germline ends came to 12 bases. CDR3 size: 13 residues. DNA of the CDR3: TGTGCCAGTATGAGGGATCGCGCAGATACGCAGTATTTT. Amino acids: CASMRDRADTQYF.

The V call is TRBV6-5, the J call TRBJ1-1; the D gene is possibly TRBD1 (6 bases). This CDR3 has 13 amino acids. Trimming removed 4 bases from V and 6 bases from J, with 12 bases in between. Germline CDR1 and CDR2: MNHEY and SVGAGI. The CDR3 protein is CASSSTRGSEAFF. In nucleotides, the CDR3 is TGTGCCAGCAGTTCCACCAGGGGTTCTGAAGCTTTCTTT.

This chain links TRBV5-6 with TRBJ2-1; D is uncertain. This CDR3 contains 18 residues. V was clipped by 2 bases and J by 0 bases, with 18 bases between them. In germline, CDR1 is SGHDT, CDR2 YYEEEE. The CDR3: CASSFLRRQSISYNEQFF. Here the CDR3 DNA reads TGTGCCAGCAGCTTTCTCCGCCGCCAGTCCATCTCCTACAATGAGCAGTTCTTC.

CDR3 in DNA: TGTGCCAGCAGCAACCAGGCAGCGGGGGTGGAGGAGCTGTTTTTT. Its translation is CASSNQAAGVEELFF. The genes are TRBV3-1 (or the pseudogene TRBV3-2) and TRBJ2-2; 8 bases map to TRBD2. V lost 5 bases and J lost 10; bases outside the gene matches: 12. Germline V gives CDR1 LGHDT, CDR2 YNNKEL (reference sequence). The CDR3 runs to 15 residues.

The chain employs TRBV24-1 and TRBJ2-5; 9 nucleotides align to TRBD2. V shed 9 bases, J shed 4 bases, and the junction held 11 bases outside the gene matches. The CDR3 spans 15 residues. Germline loops: CDR1 KGHDR, CDR2 SFDVKD. The CDR3 coding sequence is TGTGCCACCGCCGGAAACCTAGCGGGGAGAGAGACCCAGTACTTC. Its protein product is CATAGNLAGRETQYF.

The chain links TRBV7-2 to TRBJ1-6; D gene ambiguous. Trimming took off 0 bases at V and 9 bases at J, with 12 bases between the two ends. The V gene's germline CDR1 is SGHTA and CDR2 FQGNSA. This CDR3 contains 15 residues. The CDR3 protein is CASSLAGQSGSPLHF. The DNA of the CDR3 is TGTGCCAGCAGCTTAGCAGGCCAATCGGGTTCACCCCTCCACTTT.